The 23 T cell receptor beta chains presented below share a single source sample, sequenced in a study of tumor and adjacent non-tumor tissue in lung cancer. TCRbeta libraries were built with three rounds of nested PCR, modified from ARM-PCR. TCRdb analysed the multiplex PCR reads with MiXCR anew, one entry per CDR3 protein. The sample has under 150,000 distinct CDR3 sequences; 66% are singletons. No cell sorting was done before RNA was extracted from the tissue. The source material was lung tumor tissue. These receptors all stem from a man aged 55 to 69 with small cell lung cancer.

About this clonotype itself: The conserved final phenylalanine or tryptophan is absent from the CDR3, which likely points to a read error. The DNA is omitted, as the CDR3 cannot be located on it reliably, and the CDR3 follows TCRdb's listing. The V and J genes are TRBV11-3 and TRBJ2-5. Per the germline V gene, CDR1 is SGHNT and CDR2 is YENEEA. The CDR3 totals 11 residues, both ends included. The CDR3 spells CASSDQETHYL.

This clonotype has ten or more counts. V gene TRBV6-5 combines with J gene TRBJ1-4; D is unclear. V lost 6 bases, J lost 11 bases, and 16 bases lay in between. CDR1 and CDR2 (germline): MNHEY, SVGAGI. The CDR3 is 13 amino acids. CDR3 protein: CASRKGPTGKLFF. The CDR3 DNA sequence: TGTGCCAGCAGAAAAGGCCCGACGGGTAAACTGTTTTTT.

The chain uses TRBV29-1 and TRBJ2-3, with D possibly being TRBD2 (6 bases). Germline V gives CDR1 SQVTM, CDR2 ANQGSEA. The CDR3 spans 13 residues. Between the trimmed V and J ends, which lost 6 bases and 1 base, there was a span of 11 bases. CDR3 region: CSVGREGTDTQYF. The CDR3 DNA reads TGCAGCGTAGGAAGGGAGGGCACAGATACGCAGTATTTT.

Notes on this clonotype: This sequence may be a read error, since a much larger clone differs from it by one base. The chain joins TRBV4-2 to TRBJ1-1; 8 bases match TRBD1. This CDR3 is 16 amino acids long. Germline CDR1 reads LGHNA; CDR2 reads YNFKEQ. The CDR3 reads CASSQATTGVRTEAYF. CDR3 DNA: TGTGCCAGCAGCCAAGCAACGACAGGGGTGCGGACTGAAGCTTACTTT.

On this clonotype: One junction end does not reproduce the germline sequence, and a read error may be involved. This chain uses TRBV29-1 with TRBJ1-3, with D possibly TRBD1 on 5 matching bases. The CDR3 runs 13 residues. Germline V gene lookup returns CDR1 SQVTM and CDR2 ANQGSEA. DNA of the CDR3: TGCAGCGTCCATTACGGGGCTGGAAGCACCATATATTTT. Amino acid sequence: CSVHYGAGSTIYF. The variable domain in full, completed from reference TRBV29-1 and TRBJ1-3, reads SAVISQKPSRDICQRGTSLTIQCQVDSQVTMMFWYRQQPGQSLTLIATANQGSEATYESGFVIDKFPISRPNLTFSTLTVSNMSPEDSSIYLCSVHYGAGSTIYFGEGSWLTVV.

Concerning this clonotype itself: The junction and the germline gene differ at one end; a read error may be behind it. The CDR3 nucleotides read TGTGCCAGCAGGTACGGCGGTGATCTCTACGAGCAGCACTTC. Protein product: CASRYGGDLYEQHF. The chain has TRBV12-3 or TRBV12-4 and TRBJ2-7; no firm D call. This CDR3 has 14 amino acids.

This clonotype was seen more than once but under ten times. The V and J genes are TRBV20-1 and TRBJ2-7; no definite D call. The length of the CDR3 is 11 residues. Germline assignment: CDR1 DFQATT and CDR2 SNEGSKA (reference sequence). Trimming took 5 bases from V and 3 from J, leaving 8 bases between them. The CDR3 protein is CSAADNYEQYV. In nucleotides, the CDR3 is TGCAGTGCTGCCGACAACTACGAGCAGTACGTC.

This clonotype was recorded at least ten times. The chain is built from TRBV20-1 and TRBJ1-5; possibly TRBD1 for D (5 bases). The V end lost 5 bases, the J end lost 1 base, and 9 bases lay between the germline ends. This CDR3 spans 13 amino acids. CDR1 is DFQATT, CDR2 SNEGSKA, per germline (reference sequence). The CDR3 DNA follows: TGCAGTGCTCCAGGGAGGAGCAATCAGCCCCAGCATTTT. It specifies CSAPGRSNQPQHF.

Remarks on this clonotype: Mismatch with germline at one junction end may stem from a read error. The genes are TRBV20-1 and TRBJ2-3, with D unresolved. The CDR3 totals 16 residues. Looked up from germline, CDR1 is DFQATT and CDR2 is SNEGSKA (reference sequence). CDR3: CNARLHRRPSTDTQYF. CDR3 in DNA: TGCAATGCTAGGTTACACCGACGGCCGAGCACAGATACGCAGTATTTT.

Comments on this clonotype: Just one base apart from a much larger clone, this may be a read error. The genes are TRBV20-1 and TRBJ1-4; 8 nucleotides match TRBD1. Germline V gene sequence: CDR1 DFQATT, CDR2 SNEGSKA (reference sequence). The CDR3 covers 14 residues. CDR3 sequence (DNA): TGCAGTGCTACACCGGGACAGGATAATGAAAGACTGTTTTTT. Translated, it gives CSATPGQDNERLFF.

As concerns this clonotype: Since no conserved phenylalanine or tryptophan closes the CDR3, a read error is the likely cause. This rearrangement joins TRBV11-2 to TRBJ2-7, with 7 bases matching TRBD2. The CDR3 extends over 15 amino acids. Germline V gives CDR1 SGHAT, CDR2 FQNNGV. As DNA, the CDR3 is TGTGCCAGCAGCTTAGGGCGGGGACTAACCTACGAACAGTACTTA. Protein: CASSLGRGLTYEQYL.

For this clonotype: A much larger clone lies a single base off, so this may be a read error. The rearrangement uses TRBV10-2 and TRBJ2-7; 14 bases are a match to TRBD2. Germline CDR1 is WSHSY and CDR2 is SAAADI. The CDR3 is 14 amino acids. DNA of the CDR3: TGCGCCAGCAGCGGGACTAGCGGGAGCTACAAGCAGTACTTC. This translates into CASSGTSGSYKQYF.

Regarding this clonotype: Germline and junction disagree at one end, which may indicate a read error. The chain uses TRBV6-1 and TRBJ1-5, with D possibly being TRBD1 (6 bases). The germline V gene has CDR1 MNHNS and CDR2 SASEGT. There are 14 residues in the CDR3. CDR3 sequence reads: CASSEIRGDHPQHF. Written as DNA, the CDR3 is TGTGCCAGTAGTGAAATCAGGGGAGATCATCCCCAGCATTTT.

The V gene is TRBV11-2, the J gene TRBJ2-1, with 7 bases fitting TRBD1. The V segment lost 0 bases and the J segment 8 bases; nucleotides outside the gene matches: 16. CDR3 length: 18 amino acids. Germline CDR1 is SGHAT and CDR2 is FQNNGV. CDR3 nucleotides: TGTGCCAGCAGCTTAGAGCCCCCTGGGACAGCAGGAGTACATGAGCAGTTCTTC. It codes for CASSLEPPGTAGVHEQFF.

This rearrangement joins TRBV20-1 to TRBJ2-2; D may be TRBD1 or TRBD2 (6 bases each). CDR1 and CDR2 from the germline V gene are DFQATT and SNEGSKA (reference sequence). The CDR3 length is 12 residues. In DNA, the CDR3 is TGCAGCGTAGGGGGGACTACCGGGGAGCTGTTTTTT. Protein sequence: CSVGGTTGELFF.

This clonotype is a singleton in its sample. This may come from a read error, since a much larger clone is one base off. This rearrangement joins TRBV20-1 to TRBJ2-2, with 13 bases identical to TRBD2. Germline CDR1 DFQATT, CDR2 SNEGSKA (reference sequence). J lost 4 bases, V lost 4 bases, and 15 bases had no gene match. The CDR3 length is 19 residues. Here the CDR3 reads CSATVPPGLAGRSTGELFF. DNA for the CDR3: TGCAGTGCTACCGTACCCCCGGGACTAGCGGGAAGGAGCACCGGGGAGCTGTTTTTT.

This clonotype has more than one count but fewer than ten. This chain links TRBV20-1 with TRBJ1-2; D ambiguous. Trimming cost V 5 bases and J 5 bases, with 9 bases left between them. The CDR3 spans 11 residues. Germline CDR1 is DFQATT and CDR2 is SNEGSKA (reference sequence). The chain's CDR3 is CSAYSTYGYTF. The CDR3 nucleotides are TGCAGTGCTTACAGTACTTATGGCTACACCTTC.

This clonotype appeared many times. V is TRBV11-3 and J is TRBJ2-5; D gene uncertain. The V gene's germline CDR1 is SGHNT and CDR2 YENEEA. The length of the CDR3 is 15 residues. V gave up 5 bases and J gave up 0 bases, with 13 bases separating them. CDR3 residues: CASSPDSYYQETQYF. The CDR3, as DNA: TGTGCCAGCAGCCCAGACTCCTACTACCAAGAGACCCAGTACTTC.

As for this clonotype: A much bigger clone sits one base away, suggesting this may be a read error. This chain joins TRBV6-6 and TRBJ2-1, with 7 bases lining up with TRBD1. The V gene end was trimmed by 6 bases and the J gene end by 11 bases; junction bases not matched to a gene: 19. The CDR3 consists of 16 residues. In germline, CDR1 is MNHNY, CDR2 SVGAGI (reference sequence). CDR3 nucleotide sequence: TGTGCCAGCAGCCTCCCCCTAGGCTTGGACAGGAATAAGCAGTTCTTC. This gives the protein CASSLPLGLDRNKQFF.

The CDR3 reads CASSLAEETMYF. In DNA, the CDR3 is TGTGCCAGCAGCTTAGCGGAAGAGACCATGTACTTC. The V call is TRBV11-1, the J call TRBJ2-5, with D uncertain. Trimming took 0 bases from V and 13 from J, leaving 12 bases between them. Germline V CDR1 and CDR2: SGHAT, FQDESV (reference sequence). The CDR3 has 12 amino acids.

Comment on this clonotype: The conserved final phenylalanine or tryptophan is absent from the CDR3, which likely points to a read error. The chain joins TRBV29-1 to TRBJ2-7; tentatively, D is TRBD2 (6 bases). Per the germline V gene, CDR1 is SQVTM and CDR2 is ANQGSEA. V was clipped by 7 bases and J by 3 bases, with 25 bases between them. The CDR3 sequence is 16 residues long. CDR3 nucleotide sequence: TGCAGCGCTGTTGAGGGCCGGGGGTCCGTTTTCTACGAGCAGTACCTC. It yields the protein CSAVEGRGSVFYEQYL.

The chain employs TRBV5-1 and TRBJ2-1, with D perhaps matching TRBD1 (5 bases). Trimming removed 1 base from V and 0 bases from J, with 14 bases in between. The CDR3 is 17 residues long. Per germline, CDR1 SGHRS and CDR2 YFSETQ. The CDR3 sequence is CASSLLSRASSYNEQFF. CDR3 sequence (DNA): TGCGCCAGCAGCTTGCTCTCCAGGGCGAGCTCCTACAATGAGCAGTTCTTC.

On this clonotype itself: This may arise from a read error, as a much more abundant clone is one base away. The chain combines TRBV6-1 with TRBJ2-7; TRBD2 matches at 7 bases. This CDR3 comprises 14 residues. The V gene's germline CDR1 is MNHNS and CDR2 SASEGT. V lost 9 bases and J lost 2; bases outside the gene matches: 10. The CDR3 loop reads CARTQGGNPYEQYV. CDR3 sequence (DNA): TGTGCCAGGACCCAGGGAGGGAATCCCTACGAGCAGTACGTC.